Following are 28 T cell receptor beta chains from one sample sequenced in a study of blood T cells in healthy people across ages. A second PCR, run for about 7 to 12 cycles, used a sample-barcoded 5' primer plus a J-beta primer mix. Via MiXCR, TCRdb re-called the 5' RACE reads, giving one row per CDR3 protein. Among around 750,000 distinct CDR3 sequences, about 55% were seen once, and the ten largest hold approximately 40%. The sequenced sample was blood. These TCRs come from a man older than 75 in good health.

The V and J genes are TRBV7-9 and TRBJ2-1; 10 bases are shared with TRBD2. CDR1 and CDR2 (germline): SEHNR, FQNEAQ (reference sequence). This CDR3 region has 16 residues. With V trimmed by 5 bases and J by 6 bases, 10 bases remained unmatched. CDR3 DNA: TGTGCCAGCAGCCCCGGGGCGGGACTAGCGCCCAATGAGCAGTTCTTC. Its translation is CASSPGAGLAPNEQFF.

Here the CDR3 reads CASSRDRGRGYGYTF. Written as DNA, the CDR3 is TGTGCCAGCAGTCGCGACAGGGGGCGCGGGTATGGCTACACCTTC. The chain is built from TRBV12-3 or TRBV12-4 and TRBJ1-2, with 10 nucleotides matching TRBD1. J gave up 5 bases and V 5 bases, and 8 bases lay outside the gene matches. The CDR3 has 15 residues.

The chain carries TRBV29-1 and TRBJ2-1; no clear D. CDR1 is SQVTM and CDR2 is ANQGSEA in the germline V gene. CDR3 size: 13 residues. Trimming left V 2 bases short and J 0 bases short, with 5 bases between. Here the CDR3 reads CSVETVSYNEQFF. The DNA of the CDR3 is TGCAGCGTTGAAACGGTCTCCTACAATGAGCAGTTCTTC.

The rearrangement joins TRBV5-1 to TRBJ2-6, with D possibly being TRBD1 (6 bases). Germline V gene data show CDR1 as SGHRS and CDR2 as YFSETQ. V was cut by 1 base and J by 0 bases, with 23 bases left in between. CDR3 length equals 21 residues. The CDR3 region is CASSLPDTWQGSNSGANVLTF. Here the CDR3 DNA reads TGCGCCAGCAGCTTGCCCGATACCTGGCAGGGGTCAAACTCTGGGGCCAACGTCCTGACTTTC.

This chain connects TRBV20-1 to TRBJ2-3, with TRBD2 identical over 8 bases. Per the germline V gene, CDR1 is DFQATT and CDR2 is SNEGSKA (reference sequence). This CDR3 contains 17 residues. J was trimmed by 1 base and V by 1 base; bases with no gene match: 10. The CDR3 sequence is CSARGAGGGLRTDTQYF. The CDR3 DNA reads as TGCAGTGCTAGAGGGGCGGGAGGAGGACTGCGCACAGATACGCAGTATTTT.

This sequence joins TRBV20-1 and TRBJ2-1; D gene uncertain. The V and J ends lost 3 bases and 9 bases respectively, with 6 bases between them. CDR3 length: 10 amino acids. Germline lookup yields CDR1 DFQATT and CDR2 SNEGSKA (reference sequence). The CDR3 nucleotides read TGCAGTGCTAGCTTTGGTGAGCAGTTCTTC. The encoded protein is CSASFGEQFF.

The chain combines TRBV3-1 with TRBJ2-7, with D possibly being TRBD1 (5 bases). Trimming shortened V by 3 bases and J by 2 bases, and 17 bases separated the two germline ends. There are 16 residues in the CDR3. Looked up from germline, CDR1 is LGHDT and CDR2 is YNNKEL (reference sequence). CDR3 coding DNA: TGTGCCAGCAGCCATCTACCGGTACAGGATGCCTACGAGCAGTACTTC. Its translation is CASSHLPVQDAYEQYF.

The chain employs TRBV20-1 and TRBJ1-4; 7 nucleotides match TRBD1. The germline gives CDR1 DFQATT, CDR2 SNEGSKA (reference sequence). J was trimmed by 14 bases and V by 0 bases; bases with no gene match: 12. The CDR3 is made up of 14 amino acids. The DNA for the CDR3 is TGCAGTGCTAGAGAACTACAGGGGCTTGGGGCGCTGTTTTTT. Translation gives CSARELQGLGALFF.

The V call is TRBV20-1, the J call TRBJ1-4; D is undetermined. CDR1 and CDR2 (germline): DFQATT, SNEGSKA (reference sequence). V was shortened by 1 base and J by 6 bases, with 9 bases between the two germline ends. The CDR3 length is 13 residues. DNA of the CDR3: TGCAGTGCTAGAGGAACAGATGATGAAAAACTGTTTTTT. As protein: CSARGTDDEKLFF.

This sequence joins TRBV20-1 and TRBJ1-2; D is unclear. Trimming pared 1 base from V and 0 bases from J, leaving 9 bases between. The germline V gene encodes CDR1 DFQATT and CDR2 SNEGSKA (reference sequence). This CDR3 spans 14 amino acids. The CDR3 coding sequence is TGCAGTGCTAGAGGGGCCAGAGCTAACTATGGCTACACCTTC. It is translated as CSARGARANYGYTF.

This sequence joins TRBV7-2 and TRBJ1-2; TRBD1 aligns across 8 bases. Trimming at V came to 1 base and at J to 4 bases, leaving 8 bases not matched to a gene. There are 16 residues in the CDR3. Germline CDR1 SGHTA, CDR2 FQGNSA. Here the CDR3 reads CASSLGQGASTYGYTF. CDR3 nucleotides: TGTGCCAGCAGCTTAGGCCAGGGGGCGAGTACCTATGGCTACACCTTC.

This clonotype has more than one count but fewer than ten. V and J are TRBV12-3 or TRBV12-4 and TRBJ2-7; D is perhaps TRBD2 (5 bases). Between the trimmed V and J ends, which lost 5 bases and 2 bases, there was a span of 13 bases. This CDR3 is 14 amino acids long. The CDR3 is CASSLLGGAYEQYF. Here the CDR3 DNA reads TGTGCCAGCAGTCTACTAGGAGGCGCCTACGAGCAGTACTTC.

The CDR3 region is CATSDVGVRGYTF. The DNA for the CDR3 is TGTGCCACCAGTGATGTCGGGGTGAGAGGCTACACCTTC. The chain couples TRBV24-1 to TRBJ1-2; D is undetermined. Trimming stripped 3 bases from V and 8 bases from J, with 12 bases between. The CDR3 consists of 13 residues. The germline CDR1 and CDR2 sequences are KGHDR and SFDVKD.

The V call is TRBV6-6, the J call TRBJ1-1; TRBD1 aligns across 7 bases. The J segment lost 3 bases and the V segment lost 5 bases, leaving 9 bases of the junction unmatched. This CDR3 contains 15 residues. CDR1 is MNHNY and CDR2 is SVGAGI in the germline V gene (reference sequence). The CDR3 loop is CASSGRTGGDTEAFF. Written as DNA, the CDR3 is TGTGCCAGCAGTGGACGGACAGGCGGGGACACTGAAGCTTTCTTT.

Of note for this clonotype: Mismatch with germline at one junction end may stem from a read error. The chain combines TRBV7-3 with TRBJ2-1, with 9 bases lining up with TRBD2. Germline-derived CDR1 and CDR2 are SGHTA and FQGTGA. This CDR3 contains 16 residues. This CDR3 is CASSLSGSGGYNEQVF. CDR3 DNA: TGTGCCAGCAGCTTAAGTGGTAGCGGGGGCTACAATGAGCAGGTCTTC.

Remarks on this clonotype: One end of the junction fails to match germline, which may point to a read error. The chain uses TRBV7-2 and TRBJ2-5; TRBD1 agrees at 9 bases. The last part of the DNA fits TRBJ2-7 better; the J call may be wrong. The length of the CDR3 is 15 residues. In germline, CDR1 is SGHTA, CDR2 FQGNSA. The CDR3 loop reads CAGSLAVGQGYEQYF. The CDR3 DNA reads as TGTGCCGGCAGCTTAGCTGTGGGACAGGGCTACGAGCAGTACTTC.

The chain employs TRBV2 and TRBJ2-7; no clear D. Per germline, CDR1 SNHLY and CDR2 FYNNEI. V lost 7 bases and J 3 bases, leaving 10 bases between the germline ends. This CDR3 contains 12 residues. Written as DNA, the CDR3 is TGTGCCAGCATAGGAGCTATCTACGAGCAGTACTTC. Its translation: CASIGAIYEQYF.

The chain combines TRBV10-3 with TRBJ2-3; D gene ambiguous. With 8 bases removed from V and 0 bases from J, the gap between germline ends came to 12 bases. Germline assignment: CDR1 ENHRY and CDR2 SYGVKD. This CDR3 contains 14 residues. CDR3 region: CAIGRSDSTDTQYF. The DNA for the CDR3 is TGTGCCATCGGGCGTTCGGACAGCACAGATACGCAGTATTTT.

J is TRBJ2-1 and V is TRBV2; 7 bases are shared with TRBD1. CDR1 is SNHLY and CDR2 is FYNNEI in the germline V gene. The J segment lost 4 bases and the V segment lost 7 bases, leaving 10 bases of the junction unmatched. The CDR3 is 15 residues long. The CDR3 nucleotides read TGTGCCAGCACAAGGGTGGGACAGTTGTACAATGAGCAGTTCTTC. Translation: CASTRVGQLYNEQFF.

V gene TRBV12-3 or TRBV12-4 combines with J gene TRBJ2-2, with TRBD1 matching 8 bases. The CDR3 is 15 residues long. V was pared by 3 bases and J by 1 base, with 1 base of the junction left unmatched. As DNA, the CDR3 is TGTGCCAGCAGTTTTGACAGGGGGAACACCGGGGAGCTGTTTTTT. Protein product: CASSFDRGNTGELFF.

CDR3 nucleotide sequence: TGCGCCAGCAGCCCGGGACTAGCGGGAGGGATAGACAATGAGCAGTACTTC. Translation gives CASSPGLAGGIDNEQYF. The rearrangement uses TRBV5-1 and TRBJ2-1, with TRBD2 identical over 16 bases. Gene TRBJ2-7 matches the end of the DNA better, so the J call may be wrong. The V gene's germline CDR1 is SGHRS and CDR2 YFSETQ. This CDR3 region has 17 residues.

The chain joins TRBV5-1 to TRBJ2-4; D is undetermined. Germline V lookup: CDR1 SGHRS, CDR2 YFSETQ. This CDR3 contains 19 residues. V lost 0 bases to trimming and J lost 0 bases, with 19 bases between them. CDR3 amino acids: CASSLVGPGEALAKNIQYF. The CDR3 bases are TGCGCCAGCAGCTTGGTCGGGCCAGGCGAAGCCCTAGCCAAAAACATTCAGTACTTC.

The V gene is TRBV6-1, the J gene TRBJ2-1; D possibly matches TRBD1 or TRBD2 (6 bases each). The V gene lost 4 bases and the J gene lost 0 bases, with 13 bases spanning the gap. CDR3 size: 16 residues. Germline CDR1 reads MNHNS; CDR2 reads SASEGT. CDR3 DNA sequence: TGTGCCAGCAGTGCCGAGGGGGGTAGCTCCTACAATGAGCAGTTCTTC. Translated, it gives CASSAEGGSSYNEQFF.

This clonotype was recorded a few times. The V gene is TRBV10-3, the J gene TRBJ2-6; 8 nucleotides align to TRBD1. The germline gives CDR1 ENHRY, CDR2 SYGVKD. This CDR3 has 18 residues. V shed 1 base, J shed 1 base, and the junction held 6 bases outside the gene matches. The CDR3 bases are TGTGCCATCAGTGAGTTTGGGACAGGCCGATCTGGGGCCAACGTCCTGACTTTC. Translating gives CAISEFGTGRSGANVLTF.

The genes are TRBV9 and TRBJ2-7; TRBD1 might be the D (6 bases). V was shortened by 0 bases and J by 3 bases, with 10 bases between the two germline ends. The CDR3 sequence is 14 residues long. The germline V gene encodes CDR1 SGDLS and CDR2 YYNGEE. The chain's CDR3 is CASSVEGHFYEQYF. For the CDR3, the DNA is TGTGCCAGCAGCGTAGAGGGACACTTCTACGAGCAGTACTTC.

Worth noting for this clonotype: The junction differs from germline at one of its ends, possibly a read error. The chain links TRBV7-2 to TRBJ2-4; 11 positions match TRBD2. Germline V gene lookup returns CDR1 SGHTA and CDR2 FQGNSA. The CDR3 is made up of 19 amino acids. CDR3 in amino acids: CASGLARGLAVRAKNIQYF. The CDR3 coding sequence is TGTGCCAGCGGCTTAGCGCGGGGACTAGCGGTCCGAGCCAAAAACATTCAGTACTTC.

The J gene is TRBJ2-3, the V gene TRBV29-1, with D unclear. The CDR3 loop spans 12 amino acids. V was pared by 8 bases and J by 5 bases, with 14 bases between. Germline values: CDR1 SQVTM, CDR2 ANQGSEA. CDR3 protein: CSLFLGLDTQYF. CDR3 DNA: TGCAGCCTCTTTTTGGGTCTAGATACGCAGTATTTT.

The V and J genes are TRBV2 and TRBJ1-2; tentative D call: TRBD1 (6 bases). CDR1 and CDR2 from the germline V gene are SNHLY and FYNNEI. The CDR3 contains 14 residues. Trimming pared 7 bases from V and 2 bases from J, leaving 14 bases between. CDR3 in amino acids: CASTEGTGNYGYTF. CDR3 in DNA: TGTGCCAGCACTGAGGGTACAGGGAACTATGGCTACACCTTC.